The present TCR beta chain was sequenced within a study of cytomegalovirus exposure and HLA in healthy donors. Overall study results and limits: The investigators catalogued under 200 TCR beta chains as cytomegalovirus-associated.

Use of 60 Vbeta and 13 Jbeta primers characterized the PCR. Sequenced by immunoSEQ multiplex PCR; TCRdb stores in-frame clones only, minus some. The table shows over 150,000 clones, with roughly 83% occurring only once. Concerning this clone itself: The antigen remains undetermined.

V lost 3 bases and J 4 bases, leaving 12 bases between the germline ends. The CDR3 is 14 residues long. Germline CDR1 is SGHRS and CDR2 is YFSETQ. This chain uses TRBV5-1 with TRBJ2-3; D remains ambiguous. Sequencing was performed on PBMCs. The sequence was obtained from a man aged 30 to 39 in good health and CMV-seropositive. The CDR3 coding sequence is TGCGCCAGCAGCTCACAGACCTTAGCAGATACGCAGTATTTT. This translates into CASSSQTLADTQYF.